Sequencing of this T cell receptor (beta chain) was carried out in a study of identical twins. TCRdb re-analysed the 5' RACE reads in MiXCR, keeping a single row per CDR3 protein. The sample holds approximately 220,000 distinct CDR3 sequences, less than 9.5% seen once. V lost 3 bases, J lost 2 bases, and 18 bases stayed unmatched. The CDR3 totals 20 residues. The sequenced sample consisted of memory (CD45RO+) T cells sorted from blood. The rearrangement joins TRBV12-3 or TRBV12-4 to TRBJ2-1, with 8 bases lining up with TRBD2. The source is a woman aged 18-35 years in good health. The CDR3 is CASSFEKPKRREEPYNEQFF. The CDR3 DNA sequence: TGTGCCAGCAGTTTCGAAAAACCCAAGCGGCGGGAGGAGCCCTACAATGAGCAGTTCTTC.